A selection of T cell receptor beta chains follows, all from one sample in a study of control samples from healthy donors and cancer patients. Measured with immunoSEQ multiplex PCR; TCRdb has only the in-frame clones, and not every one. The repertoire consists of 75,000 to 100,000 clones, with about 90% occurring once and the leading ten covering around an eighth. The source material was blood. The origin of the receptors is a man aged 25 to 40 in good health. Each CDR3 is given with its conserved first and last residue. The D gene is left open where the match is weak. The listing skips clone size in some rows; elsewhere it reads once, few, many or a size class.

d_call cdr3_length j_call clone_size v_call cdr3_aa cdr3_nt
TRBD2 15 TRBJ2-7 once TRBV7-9 CASSLVRGGNYEQYF TGTGCCAGCAGCTTAGTGCGGGGGGGCAACTACGAGCAGTACTTC
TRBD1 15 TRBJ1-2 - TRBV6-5 CASKTKGQGANGYTF TGTGCCAGCAAAACAAAGGGACAGGGGGCCAATGGCTACACCTTC
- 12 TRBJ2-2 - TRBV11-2 CASSFIVGELFF TGTGCCAGCAGCTTCATTGTGGGGGAGCTGTTTTTT
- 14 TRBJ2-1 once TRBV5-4 CASSSPIRGVEQFF TGTGCCAGCAGCTCGCCGATCAGGGGAGTTGAGCAGTTCTTC
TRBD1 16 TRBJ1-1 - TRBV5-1 CASSDRGPYMNTEAFF TGCGCCAGCAGCGACAGGGGGCCGTACATGAACACTGAAGCTTTCTTT
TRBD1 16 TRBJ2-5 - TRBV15 CATSRDRTGGGETQYF TGTGCCACCAGCAGAGATAGGACAGGGGGGGGAGAGACCCAGTACTTC
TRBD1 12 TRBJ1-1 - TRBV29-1 CSGQGSYTEAFF TGCAGCGGACAGGGGAGTTACACTGAAGCTTTCTTT
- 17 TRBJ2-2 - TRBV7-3 CASSRTDGGTMNGELFF TGTGCCAGCAGTCGAACGGATGGCGGGACGATGAACGGGGAGCTGTTTTTT
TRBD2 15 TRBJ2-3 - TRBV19 CASRSPSGITDTQYF TGTGCCAGTAGATCCCCTAGCGGAATCACAGATACGCAGTATTTT
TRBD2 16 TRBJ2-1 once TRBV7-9 CASSSRLAGDYNEQFF TGTGCCAGCAGCTCCCGACTAGCGGGAGACTACAATGAGCAGTTCTTC
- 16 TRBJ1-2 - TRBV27 CASSRGWGGAFNGYTF TGTGCCAGCAGTCGTGGGTGGGGGGGCGCGTTTAATGGCTACACCTTC
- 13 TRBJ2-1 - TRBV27 CASSLWEANEQFF TGTGCCAGCAGTTTATGGGAAGCGAATGAGCAGTTCTTC
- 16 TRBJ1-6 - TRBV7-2 CASSPQHGGFNSPLHF TGTGCCAGCAGCCCCCAACACGGGGGCTTTAATTCACCCCTCCACTTT
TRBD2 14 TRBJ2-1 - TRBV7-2 CASISGLVYNEQFF TGTGCCAGCATCTCGGGACTAGTTTACAATGAGCAGTTCTTC
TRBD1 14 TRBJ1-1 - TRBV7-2 CASSLGQGFDEAFF TGTGCCAGCAGCCTAGGACAGGGGTTTGATGAAGCTTTCTTT
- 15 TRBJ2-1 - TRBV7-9 CASSLDGHRHNEQFF TGTGCCAGCAGCTTAGACGGTCACAGACACAATGAGCAGTTCTTC
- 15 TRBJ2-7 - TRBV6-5 CASSRDRDKSYEQYF TGTGCCAGCAGTCGCGACAGAGACAAGTCCTACGAGCAGTACTTC
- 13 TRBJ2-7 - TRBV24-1 CATSGRGSYEQYF TGTGCCACCAGTGGTAGGGGCTCCTACGAGCAGTACTTC
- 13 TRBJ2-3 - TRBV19 CASSKWRIDTQYF TGTGCCAGTAGTAAATGGCGTATAGATACGCAGTATTTT
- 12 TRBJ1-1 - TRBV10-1 CASSRGGTEAFF TGCGCCAGCAGCCGAGGGGGCACTGAAGCTTTCTTT
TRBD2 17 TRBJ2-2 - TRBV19 CASSRSPSGALTGELFF TGTGCCAGTAGTAGGTCCCCTAGCGGAGCACTCACCGGGGAGCTGTTTTTT
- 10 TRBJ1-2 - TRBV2 CASSATGYTF TGTGCCAGCAGCGCCACAGGCTACACCTTC
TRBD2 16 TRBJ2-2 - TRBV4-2 CASSQDRLAGAGELFF TGTGCCAGCAGCCAAGATCGGCTAGCGGGAGCCGGGGAGCTGTTTTTT
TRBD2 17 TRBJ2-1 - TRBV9 CASSPSGSGRAGDEQFF TGTGCCAGCAGCCCTTCGGGTAGCGGGAGGGCCGGGGATGAGCAGTTCTTC